Below, one T cell receptor beta chain is given with its context. TCRdb re-called the reads through MiXCR, storing one row per CDR3 protein. The sample carries under 800,000 distinct CDR3 sequences, roughly a quarter recorded once. The CDR3 sequence is 18 residues long. The V gene's germline CDR1 is MNHNY and CDR2 SVGAGI (reference sequence). Unmatched junction bases numbered 10, after V lost 6 bases and J lost 0 bases. The data originate from a study of T cell repertoires in cytomegalovirus infection. The chain is built from TRBV6-6 and TRBJ1-4, with 10 positions matching TRBD1. The specimen sequenced was CD8+ T cells from PBMCs. The TCR originated in a human donor in good health (CMV status not recorded). Some clones in this sample may be carry-over from other donors' samples. In DNA form, the CDR3 reads TGTGCCAGCAGCCTAGACAGGGGGCTCCCTACAACTAATGAAAAACTGTTTTTT. Translating gives CASSLDRGLPTTNEKLFF.